A selection of T cell receptor beta chains follows, all from one sample in a study of shared T cell receptors in the human thymus. Repertoires were generated with immunoSEQ multiplex PCR, while TCRdb's copy carries only in-frame clones and drops some. The data hold over 60,000 clones, with 90% to 95% observed a single time. The material sequenced was thymocytes. The receptors were sampled from a human donor. Both conserved end residues are part of each CDR3. The order of the fields is CDR3 protein, CDR3 DNA, clone size, J gene, CDR3 length, D gene, V gene. The D gene is left open where the match is weak. The size of a clone is reported for some rows only, either as once, few or many, or as a class for expanded clones.

CDR3: CASSLRVLRTSGDEQYF
DNA: TGTGCCAGCAGCTTAAGGGTTCTGCGGACTAGCGGGGACGAGCAGTACTTC
size: -
J: TRBJ2-7
length: 17
D: TRBD2
V: TRBV7-2

CDR3: CAWNFIPSGGSYNEQFF
DNA: TGTGCCTGGAACTTCATCCCTAGCGGGGGCTCCTACAATGAGCAGTTCTTC
size: -
J: TRBJ2-1
length: 17
D: TRBD2
V: TRBV30

CDR3: CASSGRLGNIQYF
DNA: TGTGCCAGCAGTGGGCGGCTAGGTAACATTCAGTACTTC
size: -
J: TRBJ2-4
length: 13
D: -
V: TRBV25-1

CDR3: CASGCPVRGIYRDYGYTF
DNA: TGTGCCAGCGGATGTCCGGTCAGGGGGATTTATCGGGACTATGGCTACACCTTC
size: -
J: TRBJ1-2
length: 18
D: TRBD1
V: TRBV28

CDR3: CASSDSGEAQPQHF
DNA: TGTGCCAGCAGTGACTCAGGGGAGGCTCAGCCCCAGCATTTT
size: -
J: TRBJ1-5
length: 14
D: -
V: TRBV6-5

CDR3: CATSSLTASQETQYF
DNA: TGTGCCACTTCCAGTTTGACAGCCTCCCAAGAGACCCAGTACTTC
size: -
J: TRBJ2-5
length: 15
D: -
V: TRBV19

CDR3: CASSPETEGQRGTKNIQYF
DNA: TGTGCCAGCAGCCCAGAAACAGAGGGACAAAGAGGGACCAAAAACATTCAGTACTTC
size: -
J: TRBJ2-4
length: 19
D: -
V: TRBV7-8

CDR3: CASSQEQLNTEAFF
DNA: TGTGCCAGCAGCCAAGAGCAACTGAACACTGAAGCTTTCTTT
size: -
J: TRBJ1-1
length: 14
D: -
V: TRBV14

CDR3: CASSPYLPSAYNEQFF
DNA: TGTGCCAGCTCACCCTATCTACCGAGCGCCTACAATGAGCAGTTCTTC
size: -
J: TRBJ2-1
length: 16
D: -
V: TRBV18

CDR3: CASSSKGSGNEQFF
DNA: TGTGCCAGCAGTTCTAAAGGCTCTGGAAATGAGCAGTTCTTC
size: -
J: TRBJ2-1
length: 14
D: -
V: TRBV6-5

CDR3: CASSPMASGGQETQYF
DNA: TGCGCCAGCAGCCCTATGGCTAGCGGGGGGCAAGAGACCCAGTACTTC
size: -
J: TRBJ2-5
length: 16
D: TRBD2
V: TRBV5-1

CDR3: CASSIGPSLGAFF
DNA: TGTGCCAGTAGTATAGGTCCTTCCTTGGGAGCTTTCTTT
size: -
J: TRBJ1-1
length: 13
D: -
V: TRBV19

CDR3: CASLEDRLNNEQFF
DNA: TGCGCCAGCCTCGAGGACAGACTCAACAATGAGCAGTTCTTC
size: -
J: TRBJ2-1
length: 14
D: -
V: TRBV10-2

CDR3: CASSERETQYF
DNA: TGTGCCAGCAGTGAAAGAGAGACCCAGTACTTC
size: -
J: TRBJ2-5
length: 11
D: -
V: TRBV2

CDR3: CAISESVDRGGSPLHF
DNA: TGTGCCATCAGTGAGTCAGTAGACAGGGGTGGTTCACCCCTCCACTTT
size: -
J: TRBJ1-6
length: 16
D: TRBD1
V: TRBV10-3

CDR3: CASRTYRGTNEKLFF
DNA: TGTGCCAGCAGGACCTACAGGGGAACTAATGAAAAACTGTTTTTT
size: -
J: TRBJ1-4
length: 15
D: TRBD1
V: TRBV27

CDR3: CASSQDFRQSHHVHWDYEQYF
DNA: TGTGCCAGCAGCCAAGATTTTCGGCAGTCACATCACGTTCATTGGGACTACGAGCAGTACTTC
size: -
J: TRBJ2-7
length: 21
D: -
V: TRBV4-2

CDR3: CASSLAPGTENEAFF
DNA: TGTGCCAGCAGCTTAGCGCCAGGGACCGAGAATGAAGCTTTCTTT
size: -
J: TRBJ1-1
length: 15
D: -
V: TRBV7-6

CDR3: CASSEEINTEAFF
DNA: TGCGCCAGCAGTGAAGAGATAAACACTGAAGCTTTCTTT
size: few
J: TRBJ1-1
length: 13
D: -
V: TRBV10-2

CDR3: CASSLVIDREQYF
DNA: TGTGCCAGCAGCTTGGTCATTGACAGGGAGCAGTACTTC
size: -
J: TRBJ2-7
length: 13
D: -
V: TRBV5-8

CDR3: CASTVPRGPTNGELFF
DNA: TGTGCCAGCACCGTCCCCCGGGGACCGACTAACGGGGAGCTGTTTTTT
size: -
J: TRBJ2-2
length: 16
D: -
V: TRBV5-6

CDR3: CASSLGGVRDGYTF
DNA: TGTGCCAGCAGCTTAGGAGGGGTCAGGGATGGCTACACCTTC
size: -
J: TRBJ1-2
length: 14
D: -
V: TRBV6-5

CDR3: CASRKDSGNTIYF
DNA: TGTGCCAGCAGGAAAGACTCTGGAAACACCATATATTTT
size: -
J: TRBJ1-3
length: 13
D: -
V: TRBV9

CDR3: CASRKRVTQYF
DNA: TGTGCCAGCAGGAAACGGGTGACGCAGTATTTT
size: -
J: TRBJ2-3
length: 11
D: -
V: TRBV28

CDR3: CASSSQAGTIAYEQYF
DNA: TGTGCCAGCAGCTCCCAGGCCGGGACTATCGCCTACGAGCAGTACTTC
size: -
J: TRBJ2-7
length: 16
D: TRBD2
V: TRBV7-9

CDR3: CASDHGGKNTEAFF
DNA: TGTGCCAGCGACCACGGGGGAAAGAACACTGAAGCTTTCTTT
size: once
J: TRBJ1-1
length: 14
D: -
V: TRBV16

CDR3: CASSLSRTGPEKLFF
DNA: TGTGCCAGCAGCTTATCTCGGACAGGGCCCGAAAAACTGTTTTTT
size: -
J: TRBJ1-4
length: 15
D: TRBD1
V: TRBV27

CDR3: CASSSKGQLDLNGYTF
DNA: TGTGCCAGCAGCTCCAAGGGACAGCTTGACTTAAATGGCTACACCTTC
size: -
J: TRBJ1-2
length: 16
D: TRBD1
V: TRBV9

CDR3: CASSAYRGPYEQYF
DNA: TGCGCCAGCAGCGCGTACCGGGGCCCCTACGAGCAGTACTTC
size: once
J: TRBJ2-7
length: 14
D: -
V: TRBV5-1

CDR3: CASSLDFRDSLNTIYF
DNA: TGCGCCAGCAGCTTGGATTTTCGGGACAGTCTAAACACCATATATTTT
size: -
J: TRBJ1-3
length: 16
D: TRBD1
V: TRBV5-1

CDR3: CASSFDRGGTQETQYF
DNA: TGCGCCAGCAGCTTCGACAGGGGGGGGACCCAAGAGACCCAGTACTTC
size: -
J: TRBJ2-5
length: 16
D: TRBD1
V: TRBV5-1

CDR3: CASSLYRRGEQYF
DNA: TGTGCCAGCAGCTTATACAGGCGGGGCGAGCAGTACTTC
size: -
J: TRBJ2-7
length: 13
D: -
V: TRBV5-6

CDR3: CASSRRSEQFF
DNA: TGTGCCAGCAGCCGCAGGAGTGAGCAGTTCTTC
size: -
J: TRBJ2-1
length: 11
D: -
V: TRBV27

CDR3: CASPGSHTEAFF
DNA: TGTGCCAGCCCTGGTTCCCACACTGAAGCTTTCTTT
size: -
J: TRBJ1-1
length: 12
D: -
V: TRBV7-9

CDR3: CASSLLPIGGPGGTLYNEQFF
DNA: TGTGCCAGCAGTTTATTACCTATCGGGGGACCGGGGGGGACCCTCTACAATGAGCAGTTCTTC
size: once
J: TRBJ2-1
length: 21
D: TRBD2
V: TRBV27

CDR3: CAISERDTKRSYEQYF
DNA: TGTGCCATCAGTGAGCGGGACACAAAACGCTCCTACGAGCAGTACTTC
size: once
J: TRBJ2-7
length: 16
D: -
V: TRBV10-3

CDR3: CASSFYEKLFF
DNA: TGTGCCAGCAGCTTTTATGAAAAACTGTTTTTT
size: once
J: TRBJ1-4
length: 11
D: -
V: TRBV7-9

CDR3: CASSLEFSGGETYEQYF
DNA: TGTGCCAGCAGCTTAGAGTTTAGCGGGGGGGAAACCTACGAGCAGTACTTC
size: -
J: TRBJ2-7
length: 17
D: TRBD2
V: TRBV7-2

CDR3: CAKRLERDGQETQYF
DNA: TGTGCCAAGCGACTAGAGCGGGACGGGCAAGAGACCCAGTACTTC
size: -
J: TRBJ2-5
length: 15
D: TRBD2
V: TRBV6-4

CDR3: CASSPPVGTGYRGTEAFF
DNA: TGTGCCAGCAGCCCGCCTGTTGGGACAGGGTACCGGGGGACTGAAGCTTTCTTT
size: -
J: TRBJ1-1
length: 18
D: TRBD1
V: TRBV7-9

CDR3: CASSQVYSGTSLQETQYF
DNA: TGTGCCAGCTCACAAGTTTATTCCGGGACTAGCCTTCAAGAGACCCAGTACTTC
size: -
J: TRBJ2-5
length: 18
D: TRBD2
V: TRBV18

CDR3: CASGLGSPYGYTF
DNA: TGTGCTAGTGGTTTGGGGTCTCCTTATGGCTACACCTTC
size: -
J: TRBJ1-2
length: 13
D: -
V: TRBV12-5

CDR3: CASSCQTGGGSYEQYF
DNA: TGTGCCAGCAGCTGTCAGACAGGCGGGGGCTCCTACGAGCAGTACTTC
size: -
J: TRBJ2-7
length: 16
D: -
V: TRBV7-2

CDR3: CASSVGQGNSPLHF
DNA: TGTGCCAGCAGCGTAGGGCAGGGAAATTCACCCCTCCACTTT
size: -
J: TRBJ1-6
length: 14
D: -
V: TRBV9

CDR3: CASMPPQSGGLTYNEQFF
DNA: TGTGCCAGCATGCCACCCCAGAGCGGGGGGCTAACCTACAATGAGCAGTTCTTC
size: once
J: TRBJ2-1
length: 18
D: TRBD2
V: TRBV5-6

CDR3: CATKGLAGGQKGSYEQYF
DNA: TGTGCCACTAAGGGACTAGCGGGGGGGCAGAAGGGCTCCTACGAGCAGTACTTC
size: -
J: TRBJ2-7
length: 18
D: TRBD2
V: TRBV7-2

CDR3: CASTPDLGRRTQYF
DNA: TGTGCCAGCACCCCAGATCTGGGAAGGAGAACGCAGTATTTT
size: -
J: TRBJ2-3
length: 14
D: -
V: TRBV7-9

CDR3: CAISEATTSGGAVNEQFF
DNA: TGTGCCATCAGTGAGGCCACGACTAGCGGGGGGGCCGTCAATGAGCAGTTCTTC
size: -
J: TRBJ2-1
length: 18
D: TRBD2
V: TRBV10-3

CDR3: CASSAGWSYEQYF
DNA: TGTGCCAGCAGCGCAGGGTGGAGTTACGAGCAGTACTTC
size: -
J: TRBJ2-7
length: 13
D: -
V: TRBV5-6

CDR3: CASSLLTSGEVETQYF
DNA: TGTGCCAGCAGCTTATTGACTAGCGGGGAGGTGGAGACCCAGTACTTC
size: -
J: TRBJ2-5
length: 16
D: TRBD2
V: TRBV13

CDR3: CASTQKRNEKLFF
DNA: TGTGCCAGTACCCAGAAGCGAAATGAAAAACTGTTTTTT
size: -
J: TRBJ1-4
length: 13
D: -
V: TRBV19

CDR3: CASSLSPHRDEQYF
DNA: TGTGCCAGCTCCCTATCCCCCCACCGGGACGAGCAGTACTTC
size: -
J: TRBJ2-7
length: 14
D: -
V: TRBV18

CDR3: CASSLRMNTEAFF
DNA: TGTGCCAGCAGCTTAAGAATGAACACTGAAGCTTTCTTT
size: -
J: TRBJ1-1
length: 13
D: -
V: TRBV7-7

CDR3: CASSATLRGPKETQYF
DNA: TGTGCCAGCAGCGCAACCCTCAGGGGGCCGAAAGAGACCCAGTACTTC
size: -
J: TRBJ2-5
length: 16
D: TRBD1
V: TRBV9

CDR3: CASTQKFPTLGYEQYF
DNA: TGTGCCAGCACCCAGAAATTCCCCACTTTGGGCTACGAGCAGTACTTC
size: once
J: TRBJ2-7
length: 16
D: -
V: TRBV5-6

CDR3: CASSPIDRDSSYEQYF
DNA: TGTGCCAGCAGCCCCATTGACAGGGACAGCTCCTACGAGCAGTACTTC
size: -
J: TRBJ2-7
length: 16
D: TRBD1
V: TRBV5-8

CDR3: CASSLPPRTVKNIQYF
DNA: TGTGCCAGCAGTCTCCCCCCTAGGACAGTCAAAAACATTCAGTACTTC
size: once
J: TRBJ2-4
length: 16
D: -
V: TRBV2

CDR3: CASSEKGQGRHNSPLHF
DNA: TGTGCCAGCAGTGAAAAGGGTCAGGGGCGGCATAATTCACCCCTCCACTTT
size: -
J: TRBJ1-6
length: 17
D: -
V: TRBV25-1

CDR3: CASSLDPGLYNEQFF
DNA: TGTGCCAGCAGCCTGGATCCGGGACTTTACAATGAGCAGTTCTTC
size: once
J: TRBJ2-1
length: 15
D: -
V: TRBV7-2